The TCR beta chain under discussion was sequenced for a study of T cell repertoires in cytomegalovirus infection. One entry per CDR3 protein, called by TCRdb with MiXCR from the reads. The table lists about 250,000 distinct CDR3 sequences, 10% to 15% of them singletons. This clonotype was picked up many times. Sequenced sample: PBMCs. This receptor was taken from a human donor in good health (CMV status not recorded). Some clones in this sample may be carry-over from other donors' samples.

This chain's CDR3 is CASSPGSLGLEQYF. The CDR3 DNA reads as TGTGCCAGCAGCCCGGGGAGTCTGGGGCTCGAGCAGTACTTC. The chain links TRBV7-2 to TRBJ2-7; D could derive from TRBD1 or TRBD2 (5 bases each). CDR1 SGHTA and CDR2 FQGNSA come from the germline V gene. The CDR3 runs to 14 residues. The V end was cut by 5 bases, the J end by 6 bases, with 17 bases between.